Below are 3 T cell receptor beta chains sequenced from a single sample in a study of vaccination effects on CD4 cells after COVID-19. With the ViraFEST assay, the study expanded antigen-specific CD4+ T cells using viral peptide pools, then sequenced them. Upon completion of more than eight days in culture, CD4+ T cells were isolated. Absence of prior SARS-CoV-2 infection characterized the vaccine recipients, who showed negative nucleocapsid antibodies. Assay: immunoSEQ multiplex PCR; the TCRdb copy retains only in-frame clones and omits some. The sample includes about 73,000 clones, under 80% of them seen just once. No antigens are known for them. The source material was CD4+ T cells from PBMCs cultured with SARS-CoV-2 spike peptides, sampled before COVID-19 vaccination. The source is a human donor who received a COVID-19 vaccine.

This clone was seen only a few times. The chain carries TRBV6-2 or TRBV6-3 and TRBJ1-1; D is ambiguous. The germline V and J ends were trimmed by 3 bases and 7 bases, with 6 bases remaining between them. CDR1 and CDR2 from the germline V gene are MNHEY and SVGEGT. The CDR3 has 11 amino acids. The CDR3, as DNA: TGTGCCAGCAGTTATCCGGGTGAAGCTTTCTTT. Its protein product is CASSYPGEAFF.

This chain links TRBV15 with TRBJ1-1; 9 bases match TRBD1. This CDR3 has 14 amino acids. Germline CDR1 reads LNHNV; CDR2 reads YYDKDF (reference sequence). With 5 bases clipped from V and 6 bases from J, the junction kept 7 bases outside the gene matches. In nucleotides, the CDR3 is TGTGCCACCAGCGCCGAACAGGGGGCAGCTGAAGCTTTCTTT. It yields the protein CATSAEQGAAEAFF. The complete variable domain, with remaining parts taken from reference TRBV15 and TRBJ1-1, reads DAMVIQNPRYQVTQFGKPVTLSCSQTLNHNVMYWYQQKSSQAPKLLFHYYDKDFNNEADTPDNFQSRRPNTSFCFLDIRSPGLGDTAMYLCATSAEQGAAEAFFGQGTRLTVV.

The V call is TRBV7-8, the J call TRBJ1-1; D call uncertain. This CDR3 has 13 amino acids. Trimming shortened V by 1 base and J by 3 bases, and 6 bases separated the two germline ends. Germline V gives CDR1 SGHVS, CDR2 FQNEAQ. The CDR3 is CASSLVRDTEAFF. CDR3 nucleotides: TGTGCCAGCAGCTTAGTAAGGGACACTGAAGCTTTCTTT.